The TCR beta chain under discussion was sequenced for a study of cytomegalovirus exposure and HLA in healthy donors. Background on the study: Around 80 million unique TCRs from HLA-typed donors were held in an early data release. Study-level findings and limits: By HLA locus, TCR association rates varied in a later analysis, with DRB1 showing the most and HLA-C the fewest.

A remark on this clone: The antigen remains unidentified.

This CDR3 has 16 residues. Germline CDR1 LGHNA, CDR2 YSLEER. V gave up 2 bases and J gave up 6 bases; unmatched junction bases: 6. 60 Vbeta and 13 Jbeta primers were used in PCR. Produced via immunoSEQ multiplex PCR; TCRdb's table is partial and in-frame only. The sample gives over 150,000 clones, around 90% of which show up once; around 0.85% is in the top ten. The sequence was obtained from a young woman in good health and CMV-seronegative. Sequencing used PBMCs. The chain uses TRBV4-3 and TRBJ2-1, with 11 bases fitting TRBD2. The CDR3, as DNA: TGCGCCAGCAGCCAAATAGCGGGGGGGCGGTTCAATGAGCAGTTCTTC. It translates to CASSQIAGGRFNEQFF.